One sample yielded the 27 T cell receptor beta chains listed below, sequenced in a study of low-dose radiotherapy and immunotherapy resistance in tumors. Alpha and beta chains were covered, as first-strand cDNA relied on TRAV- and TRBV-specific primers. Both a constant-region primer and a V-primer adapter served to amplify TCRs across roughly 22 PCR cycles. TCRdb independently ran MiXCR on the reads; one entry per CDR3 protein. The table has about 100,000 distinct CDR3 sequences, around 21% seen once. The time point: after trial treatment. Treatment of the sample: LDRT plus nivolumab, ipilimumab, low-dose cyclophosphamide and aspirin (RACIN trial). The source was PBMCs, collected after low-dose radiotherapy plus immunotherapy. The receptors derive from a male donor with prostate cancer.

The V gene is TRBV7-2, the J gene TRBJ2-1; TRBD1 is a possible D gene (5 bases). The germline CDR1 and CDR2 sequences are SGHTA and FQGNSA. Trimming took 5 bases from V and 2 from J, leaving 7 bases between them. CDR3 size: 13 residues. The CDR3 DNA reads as TGTGCCAGCAGCAAGACAGCCTACAATGAGCAGTTCTTC. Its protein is CASSKTAYNEQFF.

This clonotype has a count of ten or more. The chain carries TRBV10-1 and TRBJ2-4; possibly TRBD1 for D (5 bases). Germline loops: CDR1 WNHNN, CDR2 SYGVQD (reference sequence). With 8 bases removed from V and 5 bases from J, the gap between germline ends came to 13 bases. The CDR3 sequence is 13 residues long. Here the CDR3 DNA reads TGCGCCAGCGTTTTGGGGCAAGAAAACATTCAGTACTTC. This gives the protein CASVLGQENIQYF.

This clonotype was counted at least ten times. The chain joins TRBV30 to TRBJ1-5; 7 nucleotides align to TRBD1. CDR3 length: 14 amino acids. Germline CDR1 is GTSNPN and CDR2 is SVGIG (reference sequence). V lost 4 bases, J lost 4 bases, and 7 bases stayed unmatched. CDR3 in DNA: TGTGCCTGGACCAGGACAGGATTAAATCAGCCCCAGCATTTT. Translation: CAWTRTGLNQPQHF.

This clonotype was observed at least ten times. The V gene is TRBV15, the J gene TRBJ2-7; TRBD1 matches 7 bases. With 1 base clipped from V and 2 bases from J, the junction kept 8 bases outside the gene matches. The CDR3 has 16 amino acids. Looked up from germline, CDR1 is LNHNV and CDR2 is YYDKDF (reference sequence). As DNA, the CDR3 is TGTGCCACCAGCAGAGCACGGACAGGTCCCCCCTACGAGCAGTACTTC. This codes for CATSRARTGPPYEQYF.

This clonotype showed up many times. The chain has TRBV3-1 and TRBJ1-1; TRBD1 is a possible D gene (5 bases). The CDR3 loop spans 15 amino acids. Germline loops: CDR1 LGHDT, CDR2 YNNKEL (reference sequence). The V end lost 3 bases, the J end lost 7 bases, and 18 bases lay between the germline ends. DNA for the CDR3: TGTGCCAGCAGCCATTTTGCCCGGGACGGACATGAAGCTTTCTTT. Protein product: CASSHFARDGHEAFF. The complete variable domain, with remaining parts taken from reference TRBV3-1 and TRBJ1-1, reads DTAVSQTPKYLVTQMGNDKSIKCEQNLGHDTMYWYKQDSKKFLKIMFSYNNKELIINETVPNRFSPKSPDKAHLNLHINSLELGDSAVYFCASSHFARDGHEAFFGQGTRLTVV.

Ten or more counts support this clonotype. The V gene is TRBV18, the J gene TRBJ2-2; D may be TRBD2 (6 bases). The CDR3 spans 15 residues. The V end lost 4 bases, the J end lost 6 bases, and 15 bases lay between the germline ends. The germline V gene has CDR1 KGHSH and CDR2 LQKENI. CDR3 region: CASSRSTTGAGELFF. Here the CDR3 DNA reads TGTGCCAGCTCACGATCGACTACGGGGGCCGGGGAGCTGTTTTTT.

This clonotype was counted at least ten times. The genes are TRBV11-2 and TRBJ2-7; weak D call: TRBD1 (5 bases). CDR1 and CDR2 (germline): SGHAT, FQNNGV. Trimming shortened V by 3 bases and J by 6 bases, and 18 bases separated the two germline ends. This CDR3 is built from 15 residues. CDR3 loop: CASSLERGRKIEQYF. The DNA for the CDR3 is TGTGCCAGCAGCTTGGAAAGGGGTAGGAAAATCGAGCAGTACTTC.

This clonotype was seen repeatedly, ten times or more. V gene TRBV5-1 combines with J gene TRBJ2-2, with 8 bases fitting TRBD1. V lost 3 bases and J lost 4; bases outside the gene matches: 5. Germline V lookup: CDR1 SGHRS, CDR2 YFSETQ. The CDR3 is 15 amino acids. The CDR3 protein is CASSSYTGGTGELFF. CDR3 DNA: TGCGCCAGCAGCTCCTACACAGGGGGCACCGGGGAGCTGTTTTTT.

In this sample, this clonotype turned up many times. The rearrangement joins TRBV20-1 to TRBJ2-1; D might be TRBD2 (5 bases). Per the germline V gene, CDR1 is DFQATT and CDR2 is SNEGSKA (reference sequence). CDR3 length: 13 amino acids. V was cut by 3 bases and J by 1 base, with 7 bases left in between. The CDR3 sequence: CSASEGSYNEQFF. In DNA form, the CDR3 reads TGCAGTGCTAGCGAGGGATCCTACAATGAGCAGTTCTTC.

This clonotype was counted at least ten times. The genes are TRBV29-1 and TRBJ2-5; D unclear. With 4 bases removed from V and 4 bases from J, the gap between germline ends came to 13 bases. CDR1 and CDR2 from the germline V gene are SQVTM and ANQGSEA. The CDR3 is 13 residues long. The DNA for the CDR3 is TGCAGCGTTGTGCGGCCTCCGTTAGAGACCCAGTACTTC. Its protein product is CSVVRPPLETQYF.

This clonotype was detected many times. CDR3 in DNA: TGTGCCAGCAGCCCGGGACTCCTAGGTGGCATTCAGTACTTC. Amino acids: CASSPGLLGGIQYF. The chain is built from TRBV7-2 and TRBJ2-4; TRBD2 is a possible D gene (6 bases). CDR1 is SGHTA and CDR2 is FQGNSA in the germline V gene. There are 14 residues in the CDR3. Trimming took off 5 bases at V and 9 bases at J, with 17 bases between the two ends. Full variable domain (remainder filled in from reference TRBV7-2 and TRBJ2-4): GAGVSQSPSNKVTEKGKDVELRCDPISGHTALYWYRQSLGQGLEFLIYFQGNSAPDKSGLPSDRFSAERTGGSVSTLTIQRTQQEDSAVYLCASSPGLLGGIQYFGAGTRLSVL.

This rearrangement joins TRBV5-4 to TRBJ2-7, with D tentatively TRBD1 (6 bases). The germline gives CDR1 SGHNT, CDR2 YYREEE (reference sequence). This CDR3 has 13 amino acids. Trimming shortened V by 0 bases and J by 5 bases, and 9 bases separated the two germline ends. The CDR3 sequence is CASSLEAGDEQYF. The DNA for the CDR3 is TGTGCCAGCAGCTTGGAGGCAGGGGACGAGCAGTACTTC.

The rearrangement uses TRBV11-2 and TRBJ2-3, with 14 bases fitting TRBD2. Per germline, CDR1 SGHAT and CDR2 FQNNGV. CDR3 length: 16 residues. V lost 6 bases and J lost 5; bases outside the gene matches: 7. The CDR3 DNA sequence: TGTGCCAGCAGGCCGGGACTAGCGGGGGACCAAGATACGCAGTATTTT. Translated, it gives CASRPGLAGDQDTQYF.

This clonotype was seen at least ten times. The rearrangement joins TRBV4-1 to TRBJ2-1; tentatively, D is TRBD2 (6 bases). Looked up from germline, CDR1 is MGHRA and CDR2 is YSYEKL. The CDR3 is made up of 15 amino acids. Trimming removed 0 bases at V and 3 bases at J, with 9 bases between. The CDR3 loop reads CASSQEEGNYNEQFF. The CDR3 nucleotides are TGCGCCAGCAGCCAAGAGGAGGGAAACTACAATGAGCAGTTCTTC.

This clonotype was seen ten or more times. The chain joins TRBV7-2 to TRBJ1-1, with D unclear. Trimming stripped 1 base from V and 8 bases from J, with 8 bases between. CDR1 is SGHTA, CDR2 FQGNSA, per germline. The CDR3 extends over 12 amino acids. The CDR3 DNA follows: TGTGCCAGCAGCTTAGGGGCATTGGAAGCTTTCTTT. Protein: CASSLGALEAFF.

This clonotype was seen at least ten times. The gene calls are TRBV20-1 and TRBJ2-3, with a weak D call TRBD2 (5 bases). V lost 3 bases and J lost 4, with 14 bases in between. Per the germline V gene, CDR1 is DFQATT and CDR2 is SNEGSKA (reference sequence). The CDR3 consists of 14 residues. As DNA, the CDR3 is TGCAGTGCTAGTGGGGAGTTCAGTCCAGATACGCAGTATTTT. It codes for CSASGEFSPDTQYF.

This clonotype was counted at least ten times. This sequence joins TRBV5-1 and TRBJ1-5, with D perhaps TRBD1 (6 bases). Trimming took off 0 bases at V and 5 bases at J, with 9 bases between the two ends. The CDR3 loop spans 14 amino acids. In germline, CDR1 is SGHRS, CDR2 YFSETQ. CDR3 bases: TGCGCCAGCAGCTTGGGGACAGACGATCAGCCCCAGCATTTT. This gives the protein CASSLGTDDQPQHF.

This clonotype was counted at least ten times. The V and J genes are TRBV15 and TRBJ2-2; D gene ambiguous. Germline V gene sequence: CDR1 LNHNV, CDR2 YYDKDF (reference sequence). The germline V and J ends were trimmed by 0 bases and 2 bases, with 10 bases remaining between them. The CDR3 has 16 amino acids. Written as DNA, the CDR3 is TGTGCCACCAGCAGAGATGTTTCCCGAAACACCGGGGAGCTGTTTTTT. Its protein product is CATSRDVSRNTGELFF.

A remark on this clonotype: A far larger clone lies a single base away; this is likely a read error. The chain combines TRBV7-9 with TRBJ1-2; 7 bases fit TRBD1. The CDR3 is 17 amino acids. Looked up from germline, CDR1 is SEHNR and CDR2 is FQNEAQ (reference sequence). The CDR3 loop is CASSYRTGFNSNYGHTF. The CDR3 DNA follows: TGTGCCAGCAGCTACCGGACAGGTTTCAACTCTAACTATGGCCACACCTTC. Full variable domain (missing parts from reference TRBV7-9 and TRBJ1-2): DTGVSQNPRHKITKRGQNVTFRCDPISEHNRLYWYRQTLGQGPEFLTYFQNEAQLEKSRLLSDRFSAERPKGSFSTLEIQRTEQGDSAMYLCASSYRTGFNSNYGHTFGSGTRLTVV.

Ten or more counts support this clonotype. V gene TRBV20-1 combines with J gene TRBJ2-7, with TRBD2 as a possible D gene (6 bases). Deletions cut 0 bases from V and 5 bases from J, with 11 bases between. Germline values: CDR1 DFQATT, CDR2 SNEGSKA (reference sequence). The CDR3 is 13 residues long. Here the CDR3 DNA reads TGCAGTGCTAGAGATGAGGGACTCCACGAGCAGTACTTC. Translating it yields CSARDEGLHEQYF.

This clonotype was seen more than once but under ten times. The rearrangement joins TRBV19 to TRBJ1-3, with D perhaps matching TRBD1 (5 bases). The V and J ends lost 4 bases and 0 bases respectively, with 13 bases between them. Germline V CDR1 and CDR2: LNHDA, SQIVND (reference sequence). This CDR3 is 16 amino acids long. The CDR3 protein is CASSTRRGDSGNTIYF. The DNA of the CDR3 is TGTGCCAGTAGTACCCGAAGGGGAGACTCTGGAAACACCATATATTTT.

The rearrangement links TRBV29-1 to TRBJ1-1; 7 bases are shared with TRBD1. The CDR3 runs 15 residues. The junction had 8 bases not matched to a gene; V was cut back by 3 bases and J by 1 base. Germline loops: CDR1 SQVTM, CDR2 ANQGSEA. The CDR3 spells CSVDRGTGENTEAFF. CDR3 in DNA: TGCAGCGTTGATAGGGGCACAGGGGAGAACACTGAAGCTTTCTTT.

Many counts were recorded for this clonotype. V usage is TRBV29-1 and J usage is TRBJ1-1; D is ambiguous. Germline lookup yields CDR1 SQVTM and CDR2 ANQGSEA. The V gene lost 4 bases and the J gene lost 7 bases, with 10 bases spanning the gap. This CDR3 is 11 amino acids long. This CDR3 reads CSVVPALEAFF. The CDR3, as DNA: TGCAGCGTTGTGCCGGCGCTTGAAGCTTTCTTT.

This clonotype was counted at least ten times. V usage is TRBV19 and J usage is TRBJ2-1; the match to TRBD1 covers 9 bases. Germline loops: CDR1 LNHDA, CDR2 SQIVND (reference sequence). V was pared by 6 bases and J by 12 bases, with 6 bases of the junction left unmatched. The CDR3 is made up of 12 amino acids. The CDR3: CASSPTGGPQFF. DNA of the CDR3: TGTGCCAGTAGCCCTACAGGGGGCCCGCAGTTCTTC.

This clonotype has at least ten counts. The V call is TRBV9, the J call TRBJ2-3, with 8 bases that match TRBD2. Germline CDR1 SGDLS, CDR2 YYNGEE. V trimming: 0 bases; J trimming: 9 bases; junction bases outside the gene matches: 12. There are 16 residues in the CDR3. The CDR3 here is CASSVARTSSGGTQYF. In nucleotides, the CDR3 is TGTGCCAGCAGCGTAGCTCGGACTAGCTCCGGAGGCACGCAGTATTTT.

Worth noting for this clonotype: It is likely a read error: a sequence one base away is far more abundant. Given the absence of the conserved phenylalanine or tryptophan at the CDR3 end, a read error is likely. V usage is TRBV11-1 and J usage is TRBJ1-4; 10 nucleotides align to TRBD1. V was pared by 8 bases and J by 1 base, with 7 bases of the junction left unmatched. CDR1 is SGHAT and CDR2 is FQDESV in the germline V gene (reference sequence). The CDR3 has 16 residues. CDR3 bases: TGTGCCAGCCGGGACAGGGGATCGGGAACTAATGAAAAACTGTTTCTT. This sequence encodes CASRDRGSGTNEKLFL.

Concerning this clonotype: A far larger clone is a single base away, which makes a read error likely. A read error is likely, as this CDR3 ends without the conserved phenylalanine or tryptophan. The CDR3 DNA reads TGTGCCAGCAGCCGTCAGACCGGGGGAGGCTATACGCAGTATATT. Protein: CASSRQTGGGYTQYI. The chain employs TRBV5-8 and TRBJ2-3; TRBD2 might be the D (6 bases). V lost 4 bases and J 7 bases, leaving 19 bases between the germline ends. Per the germline V gene, CDR1 is SGHTS and CDR2 is YDEGEE. The CDR3 covers 15 residues.